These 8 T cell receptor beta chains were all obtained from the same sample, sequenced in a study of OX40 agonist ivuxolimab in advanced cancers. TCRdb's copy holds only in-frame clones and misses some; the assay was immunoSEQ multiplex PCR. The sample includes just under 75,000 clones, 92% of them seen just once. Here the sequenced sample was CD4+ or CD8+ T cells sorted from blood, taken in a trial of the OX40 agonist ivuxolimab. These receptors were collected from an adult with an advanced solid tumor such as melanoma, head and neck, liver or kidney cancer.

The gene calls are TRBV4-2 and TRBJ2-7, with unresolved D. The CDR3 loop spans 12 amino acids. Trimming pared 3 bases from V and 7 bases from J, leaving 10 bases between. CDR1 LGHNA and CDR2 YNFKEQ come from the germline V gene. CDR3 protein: CASSHPTREQYF. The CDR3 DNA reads TGTGCCAGCAGCCATCCTACACGGGAGCAGTACTTC.

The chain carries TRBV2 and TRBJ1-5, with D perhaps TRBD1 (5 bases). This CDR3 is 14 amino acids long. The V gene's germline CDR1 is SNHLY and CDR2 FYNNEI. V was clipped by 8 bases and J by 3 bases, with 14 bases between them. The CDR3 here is CASAPWGDNQPQHF. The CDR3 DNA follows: TGTGCCAGCGCACCGTGGGGGGACAATCAGCCCCAGCATTTT.

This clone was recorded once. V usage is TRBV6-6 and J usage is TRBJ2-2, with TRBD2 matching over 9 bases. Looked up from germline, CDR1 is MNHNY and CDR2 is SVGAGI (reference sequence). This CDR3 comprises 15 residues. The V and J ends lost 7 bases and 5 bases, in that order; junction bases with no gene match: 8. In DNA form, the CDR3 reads TGTGCCAGCATCAGAGCGGGAGGAGGTACCGGGGAGCTGTTTTTT. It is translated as CASIRAGGGTGELFF.

The CDR3 nucleotides read TGTGCCAGCAGTCCCCTCGGTTCGGCTAGCGGGAGTAATACGCAGTATTTT. This encodes CASSPLGSASGSNTQYF. This chain joins TRBV25-1 and TRBJ2-3, with 10 positions matching TRBD2. Germline V gene data show CDR1 as MGHDK and CDR2 as SYGVNS. The CDR3 is 17 amino acids. V shed 5 bases and J 7 bases; nucleotides not matched to a gene: 15.

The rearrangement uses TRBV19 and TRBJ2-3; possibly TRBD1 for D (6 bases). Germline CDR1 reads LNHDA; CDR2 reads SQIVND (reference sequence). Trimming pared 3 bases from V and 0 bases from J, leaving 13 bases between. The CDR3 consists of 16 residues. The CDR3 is CASSMNVGASTDTQYF. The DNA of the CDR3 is TGTGCCAGTAGTATGAATGTGGGGGCGAGCACAGATACGCAGTATTTT.

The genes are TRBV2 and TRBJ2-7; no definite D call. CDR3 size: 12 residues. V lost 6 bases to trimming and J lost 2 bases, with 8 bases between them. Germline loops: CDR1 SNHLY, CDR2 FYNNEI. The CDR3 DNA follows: TGTGCCAGCAGGCAAATCCCCTACGAGCAGTACTTC. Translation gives CASRQIPYEQYF.

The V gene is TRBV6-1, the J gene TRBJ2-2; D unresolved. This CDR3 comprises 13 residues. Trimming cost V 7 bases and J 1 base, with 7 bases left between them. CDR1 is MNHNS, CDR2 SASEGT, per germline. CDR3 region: CASTHLNTGELFF. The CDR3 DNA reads TGTGCCAGCACACATTTGAACACCGGGGAGCTGTTTTTT.

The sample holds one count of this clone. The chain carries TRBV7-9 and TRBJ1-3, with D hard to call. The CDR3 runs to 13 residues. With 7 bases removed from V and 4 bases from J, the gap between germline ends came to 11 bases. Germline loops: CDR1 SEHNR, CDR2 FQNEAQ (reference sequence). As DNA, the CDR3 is TGTGCCAGCACGAGGGCAGAGGGAAACACCATATATTTT. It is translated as CASTRAEGNTIYF.